This is a list of T cell receptor beta chains from one sample in a study of CD8 T cells in ankylosing spondylitis. A single record per CDR3 protein comes from TCRdb applying MiXCR to the 5' RACE reads. The repertoire holds 150,000 to 200,000 distinct CDR3 sequences, with approximately 20% as singletons. Sequenced input: blood, either unsorted or a sorted T cell fraction (not recorded which). Source of these receptors: a male donor with ankylosing spondylitis or in good health (not recorded which). Each CDR3 is given with its conserved first and last residue. D genes are given only for firm matches. A row's size may be missing; if present it is once, few, many or a size class.

>TRBJ1-4|.|TRBV29-1|few
CSVSDEKLFF
TGCAGCGTCTCTGATGAAAAACTGTTTTTT
>TRBJ2-2|.|TRBV20-1|many
CSARDFRERTGELFF
TGCAGTGCTAGAGATTTCCGGGAGAGAACCGGGGAGCTGTTTTTT
>TRBJ2-2|.|TRBV30|.
CAWFPGNTGELFF
TGTGCCTGGTTCCCAGGGAACACCGGGGAGCTGTTTTTT
>TRBJ2-7|TRBD2|TRBV29-1|few
CSVLLAGHYEQYF
TGCAGCGTCCTACTAGCGGGACACTACGAGCAGTACTTC
>TRBJ1-1|TRBD1|TRBV7-3|.
CASSRDRADTEAFF
TGTGCCAGCAGCCGGGACAGGGCTGACACTGAAGCTTTCTTT
>TRBJ2-3|TRBD2|TRBV6-1|.
CASSEGTSGPSTDTQYF
TGTGCCAGCAGTGAGGGGACTAGCGGGCCTTCGACAGATACGCAGTATTTT
>TRBJ2-7|.|TRBV5-1|.
CASSSRGYEQYF
TGCGCCAGCAGTTCCAGGGGTTACGAGCAGTACTTC
>TRBJ2-7|.|TRBV7-2|few
CASSINYEQYF
TGTGCCAGCAGCATCAACTACGAGCAGTACTTC
>TRBJ2-1|.|TRBV29-1|.
CSVEQGGSSYNEQFF
TGCAGCGTCGAACAGGGAGGGAGCTCCTACAATGAGCAGTTCTTC
>TRBJ2-7|TRBD2|TRBV12-3/TRBV12-4|many
CASSYGGSGSYEQYF
TGTGCCAGCAGTTACGGCGGGAGCGGGTCCTACGAGCAGTACTTC
>TRBJ2-7|.|TRBV10-3|.
CAITQGTQLSEQYF
TGTGCCATCACCCAGGGAACCCAACTGAGTGAGCAGTACTTC
>TRBJ2-3|.|TRBV20-1|many
CSATTKRRGTDTQYF
TGCAGTGCTACAACCAAGCGGAGGGGCACAGATACGCAGTATTTT
>TRBJ2-7|.|TRBV7-2|.
CASSSAKYEQYF
TGTGCCAGCAGCTCCGCGAAGTACGAGCAGTACTTC
>TRBJ1-1|.|TRBV20-1|many
CSAKPGTLNTEAFF
TGCAGTGCTAAGCCCGGGACGTTGAACACTGAAGCTTTCTTT
>TRBJ1-1|TRBD1|TRBV3-1|many
CASSPTDRGYTEAFF
TGTGCCAGCAGCCCGACCGACAGGGGATACACTGAAGCTTTCTTT
>TRBJ2-1|.|TRBV3-1|few
CASSRLGSFEQFF
TGTGCCAGCAGCCGCTTGGGGTCCTTTGAGCAGTTCTTC